This TCR beta chain was identified during a study of cytomegalovirus exposure and HLA in healthy donors. General study results and limits: Sequencing likely generated an artifact that appeared as a cluster of highly shared sequence variants. On later analysis, the bulk of CMV-associated TCR beta chains appeared to be HLA-restricted.

About this clone: The target antigen is unknown.

Whereas donors were nominally healthy upon sampling, unrecorded immune exposures were probable. This CDR3 has 16 amino acids. Germline CDR1 reads LNHDA; CDR2 reads SQIVND (reference sequence). Losses at the gene ends were 4 bases for V and 6 bases for J; bases not matched to a gene: 10. The PCR contained 60 Vbeta and 13 Jbeta primers. The assay was immunoSEQ multiplex PCR, and TCRdb's table has in-frame clones only and misses some. The sample carries about 200,000 clones, around 79% recorded once. The receptor was derived from a male donor in good health and CMV-seropositive. Sample: PBMCs. V and J are TRBV19 and TRBJ2-3, with 10 bases fitting TRBD2. The CDR3 here is CASSTQRGGELDTQYF. The CDR3 DNA reads TGTGCCAGTAGTACCCAGCGGGGGGGCGAATTGGATACGCAGTATTTT. Variable domain in full (rest from reference TRBV19 and TRBJ2-3): DGGITQSPKYLFRKEGQNVTLSCEQNLNHDAMYWYRQDPGQGLRLIYYSQIVNDFQKGDIAEGYSVSREKKESFPLTVTSAQKNPTAFYLCASSTQRGGELDTQYFGPGTRLTVL.